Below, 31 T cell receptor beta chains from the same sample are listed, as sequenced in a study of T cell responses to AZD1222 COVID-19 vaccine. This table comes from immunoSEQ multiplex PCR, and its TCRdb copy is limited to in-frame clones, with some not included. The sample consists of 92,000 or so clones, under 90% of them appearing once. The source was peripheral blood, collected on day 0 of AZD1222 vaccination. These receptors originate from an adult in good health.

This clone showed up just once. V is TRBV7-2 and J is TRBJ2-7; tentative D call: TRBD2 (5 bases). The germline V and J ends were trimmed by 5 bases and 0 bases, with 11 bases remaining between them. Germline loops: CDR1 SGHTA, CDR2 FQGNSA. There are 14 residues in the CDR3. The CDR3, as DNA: TGTGCCAGCAGCCCTAGCACCATCTCCTACGAGCAGTACTTC. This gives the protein CASSPSTISYEQYF.

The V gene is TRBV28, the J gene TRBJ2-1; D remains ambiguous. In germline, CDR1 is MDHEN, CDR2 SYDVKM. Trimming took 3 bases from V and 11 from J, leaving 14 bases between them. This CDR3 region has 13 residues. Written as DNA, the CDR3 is TGTGCCAGCAGTTTCTTACAAAAGAGGAAGCAGTTCTTC. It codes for CASSFLQKRKQFF.

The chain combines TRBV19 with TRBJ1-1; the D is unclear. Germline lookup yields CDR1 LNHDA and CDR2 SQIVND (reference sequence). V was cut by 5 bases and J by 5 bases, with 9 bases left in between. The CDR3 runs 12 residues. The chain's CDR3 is CASSRQHTEAFF. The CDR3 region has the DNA TGTGCCAGTAGTCGACAACATACTGAAGCTTTCTTT.

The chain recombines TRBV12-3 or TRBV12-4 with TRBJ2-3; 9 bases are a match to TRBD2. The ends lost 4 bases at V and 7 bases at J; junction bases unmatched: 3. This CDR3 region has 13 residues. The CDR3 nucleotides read TGTGCCAGCAGTTATAGCGGGAGTAATACGCAGTATTTT. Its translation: CASSYSGSNTQYF.

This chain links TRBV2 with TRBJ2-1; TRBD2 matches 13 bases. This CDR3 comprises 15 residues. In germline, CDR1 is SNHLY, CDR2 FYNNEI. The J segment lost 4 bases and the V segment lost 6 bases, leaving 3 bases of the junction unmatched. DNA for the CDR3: TGTGCCAGCAGCGCGGGACTAGCGGGGTACAATGAGCAGTTCTTC. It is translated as CASSAGLAGYNEQFF.

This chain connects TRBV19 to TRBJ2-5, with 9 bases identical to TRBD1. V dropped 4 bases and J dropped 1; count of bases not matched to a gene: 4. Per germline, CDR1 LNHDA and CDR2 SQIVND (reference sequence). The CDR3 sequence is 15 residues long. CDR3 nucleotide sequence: TGTGCCAGTAGTAAACAGGGGGCGCCCCAAGAGACCCAGTACTTC. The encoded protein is CASSKQGAPQETQYF.

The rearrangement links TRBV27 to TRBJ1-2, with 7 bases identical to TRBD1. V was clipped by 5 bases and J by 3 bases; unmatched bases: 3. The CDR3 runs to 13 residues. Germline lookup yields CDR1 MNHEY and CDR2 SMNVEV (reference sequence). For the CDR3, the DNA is TGTGCCAGCAGTCCCCAGGGGGACTATGGCTACACCTTC. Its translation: CASSPQGDYGYTF.

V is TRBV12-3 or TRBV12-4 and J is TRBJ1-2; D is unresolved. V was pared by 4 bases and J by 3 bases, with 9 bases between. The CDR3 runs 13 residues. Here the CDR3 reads CASSSTTYYGYTF. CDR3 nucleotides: TGTGCCAGCAGTTCTACGACCTACTATGGCTACACCTTC.

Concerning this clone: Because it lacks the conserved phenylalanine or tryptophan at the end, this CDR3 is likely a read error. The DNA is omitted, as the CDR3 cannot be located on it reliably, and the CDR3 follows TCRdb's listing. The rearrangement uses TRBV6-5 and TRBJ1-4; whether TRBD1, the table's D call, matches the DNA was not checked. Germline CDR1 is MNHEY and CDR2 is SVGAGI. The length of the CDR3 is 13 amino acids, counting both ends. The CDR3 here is CASSPGTGAALTL.

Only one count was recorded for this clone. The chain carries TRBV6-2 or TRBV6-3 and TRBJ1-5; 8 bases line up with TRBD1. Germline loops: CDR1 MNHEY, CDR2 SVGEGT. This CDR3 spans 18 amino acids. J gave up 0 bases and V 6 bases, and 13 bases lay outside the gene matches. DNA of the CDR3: TGTGCCAGCAGCGCGGGACAGGTCTCACCTTATAGCAATCAGCCCCAGCATTTT. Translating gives CASSAGQVSPYSNQPQHF.

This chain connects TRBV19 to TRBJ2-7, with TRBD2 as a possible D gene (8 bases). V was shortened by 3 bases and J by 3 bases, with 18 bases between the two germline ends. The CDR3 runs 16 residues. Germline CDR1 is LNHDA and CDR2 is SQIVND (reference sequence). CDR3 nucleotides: TGTGCCAGTAGTATCGTCGGGGGGGGACAGTTCTACGAGCAGTACTTC. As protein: CASSIVGGGQFYEQYF.

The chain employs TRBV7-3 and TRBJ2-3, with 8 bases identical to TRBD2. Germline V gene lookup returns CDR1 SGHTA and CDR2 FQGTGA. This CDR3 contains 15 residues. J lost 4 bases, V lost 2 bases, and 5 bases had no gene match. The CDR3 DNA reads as TGTGCCAGCAGCTTACAGGGACTAGAATCAGATACGCAGTATTTT. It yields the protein CASSLQGLESDTQYF.

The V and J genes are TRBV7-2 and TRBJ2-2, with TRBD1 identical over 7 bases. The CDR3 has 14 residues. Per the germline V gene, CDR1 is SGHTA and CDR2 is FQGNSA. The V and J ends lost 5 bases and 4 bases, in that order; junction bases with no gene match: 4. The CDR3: CASSPGQSTGELFF. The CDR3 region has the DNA TGTGCCAGCAGCCCGGGACAGAGCACCGGGGAGCTGTTTTTT.

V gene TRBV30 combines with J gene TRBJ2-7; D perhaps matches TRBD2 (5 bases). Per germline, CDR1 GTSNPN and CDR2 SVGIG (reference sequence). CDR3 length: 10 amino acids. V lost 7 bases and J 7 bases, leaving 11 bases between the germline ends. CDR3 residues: CASGSGEQYF. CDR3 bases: TGTGCCTCCGGGTCGGGGGAGCAGTACTTC.

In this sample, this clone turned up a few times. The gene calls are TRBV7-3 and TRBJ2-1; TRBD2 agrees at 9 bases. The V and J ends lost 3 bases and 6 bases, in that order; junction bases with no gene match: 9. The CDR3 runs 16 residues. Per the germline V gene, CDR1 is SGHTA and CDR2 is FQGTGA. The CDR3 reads CASSLSAGGWGNEQFF. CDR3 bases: TGTGCCAGCAGCTTGTCGGCGGGAGGGTGGGGCAATGAGCAGTTCTTC.

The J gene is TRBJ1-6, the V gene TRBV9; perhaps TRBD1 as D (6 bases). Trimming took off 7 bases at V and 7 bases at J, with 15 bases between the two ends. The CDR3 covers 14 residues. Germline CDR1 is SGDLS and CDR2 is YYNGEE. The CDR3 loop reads CASAGRGGNSPLHF. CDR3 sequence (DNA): TGTGCCAGCGCCGGCAGGGGTGGGAATTCACCCCTCCACTTT. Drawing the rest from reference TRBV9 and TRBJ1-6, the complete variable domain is DSGVTQTPKHLITATGQRVTLRCSPRSGDLSVYWYQQSLDQGLQFLIQYYNGEERAKGNILERFSAQQFPDLHSELNLSSLELGDSALYFCASAGRGGNSPLHFGNGTRLTVT.

In DNA, the CDR3 is TGTGCCAGCAGCCCGAGGTCCGGTTTATTCCACAATGAGCAGTTCTTC. Translation gives CASSPRSGLFHNEQFF. The chain joins TRBV7-9 to TRBJ2-1; D not resolved. Per germline, CDR1 SEHNR and CDR2 FQNEAQ (reference sequence). This CDR3 comprises 16 residues. Trimming removed 5 bases from V and 5 bases from J, with 19 bases in between.

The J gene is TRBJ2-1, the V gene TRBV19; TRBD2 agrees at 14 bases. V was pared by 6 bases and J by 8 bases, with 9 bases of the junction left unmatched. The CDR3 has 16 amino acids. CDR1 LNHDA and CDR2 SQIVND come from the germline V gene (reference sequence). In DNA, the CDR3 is TGTGCCAGTAGCCGAGCCGGGACTAGCGGGAGCTATGAGCAGTTCTTC. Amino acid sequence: CASSRAGTSGSYEQFF.

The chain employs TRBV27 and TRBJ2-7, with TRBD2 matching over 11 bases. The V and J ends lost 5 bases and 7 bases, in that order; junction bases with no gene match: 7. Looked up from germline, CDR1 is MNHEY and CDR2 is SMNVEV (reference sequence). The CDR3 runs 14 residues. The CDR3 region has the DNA TGTGCCAGCAGTATACTAGCGGGAGTGGGAGAGCAGTACTTC. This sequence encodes CASSILAGVGEQYF.

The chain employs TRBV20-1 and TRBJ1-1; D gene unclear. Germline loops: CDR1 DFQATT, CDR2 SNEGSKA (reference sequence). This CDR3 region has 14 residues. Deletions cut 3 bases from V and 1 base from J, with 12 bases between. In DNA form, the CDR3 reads TGCAGTGCTAGTAGGTTGTTCGAGAACACTGAAGCTTTCTTT. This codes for CSASRLFENTEAFF.

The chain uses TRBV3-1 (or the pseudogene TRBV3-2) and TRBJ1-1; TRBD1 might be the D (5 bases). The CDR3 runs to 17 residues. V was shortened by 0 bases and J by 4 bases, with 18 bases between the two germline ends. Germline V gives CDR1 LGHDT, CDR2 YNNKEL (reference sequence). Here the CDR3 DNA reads TGTGCCAGCAGCCAAGATTGGGGGGGAACCAGGGTCACTGAAGCTTTCTTT. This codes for CASSQDWGGTRVTEAFF.

CDR3 nucleotide sequence: TGTGCCAGTAGTATAGTGGGCAGCACAGATACGCAGTATTTT. Translation gives CASSIVGSTDTQYF. This chain connects TRBV19 to TRBJ2-3; D uncertain. Trimming took off 1 base at V and 0 bases at J, with 5 bases between the two ends. This CDR3 comprises 14 residues. Germline CDR1 is LNHDA and CDR2 is SQIVND (reference sequence). Combining the CDR3 with reference TRBV19 and TRBJ2-3 gives the whole variable domain DGGITQSPKYLFRKEGQNVTLSCEQNLNHDAMYWYRQDPGQGLRLIYYSQIVNDFQKGDIAEGYSVSREKKESFPLTVTSAQKNPTAFYLCASSIVGSTDTQYFGPGTRLTVL.

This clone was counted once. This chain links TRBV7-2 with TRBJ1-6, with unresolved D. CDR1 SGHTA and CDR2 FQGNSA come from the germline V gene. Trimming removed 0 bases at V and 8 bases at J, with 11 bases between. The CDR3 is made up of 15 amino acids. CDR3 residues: CASSLAGREDSPLHF. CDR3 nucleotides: TGTGCCAGCAGCTTAGCGGGGAGAGAGGATTCACCCCTCCACTTT.

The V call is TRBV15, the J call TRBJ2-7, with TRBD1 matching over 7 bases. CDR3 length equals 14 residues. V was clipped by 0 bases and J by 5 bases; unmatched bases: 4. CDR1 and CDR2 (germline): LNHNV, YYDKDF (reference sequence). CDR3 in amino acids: CATSRDNRGHEQYF. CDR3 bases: TGTGCCACCAGCAGAGATAACAGGGGACACGAGCAGTACTTC.

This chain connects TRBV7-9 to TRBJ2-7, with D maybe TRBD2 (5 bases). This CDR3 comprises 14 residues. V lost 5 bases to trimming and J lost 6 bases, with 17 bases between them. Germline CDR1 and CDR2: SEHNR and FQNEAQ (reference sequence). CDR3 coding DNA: TGTGCCAGCAGCCTAGACGGACTGTCGGGCGAGCAGTACTTC. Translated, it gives CASSLDGLSGEQYF. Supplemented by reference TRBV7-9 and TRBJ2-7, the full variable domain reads DTGVSQNPRHKITKRGQNVTFRCDPISEHNRLYWYRQTLGQGPEFLTYFQNEAQLEKSRLLSDRFSAERPKGSFSTLEIQRTEQGDSAMYLCASSLDGLSGEQYFGPGTRLTVT.

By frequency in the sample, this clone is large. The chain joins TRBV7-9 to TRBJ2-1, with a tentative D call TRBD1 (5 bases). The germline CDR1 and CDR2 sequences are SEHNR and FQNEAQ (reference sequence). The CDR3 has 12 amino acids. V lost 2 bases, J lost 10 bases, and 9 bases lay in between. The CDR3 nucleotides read TGTGCCAGCAGCTTAAAGGCAGGGGAGCAGTTCTTC. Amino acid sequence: CASSLKAGEQFF.

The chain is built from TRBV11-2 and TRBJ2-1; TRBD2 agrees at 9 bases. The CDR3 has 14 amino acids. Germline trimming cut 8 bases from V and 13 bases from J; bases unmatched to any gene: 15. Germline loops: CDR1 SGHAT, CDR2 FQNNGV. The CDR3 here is CASATSQSGRRQFF. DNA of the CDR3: TGTGCCAGCGCAACATCGCAAAGCGGGAGGAGACAGTTCTTC.

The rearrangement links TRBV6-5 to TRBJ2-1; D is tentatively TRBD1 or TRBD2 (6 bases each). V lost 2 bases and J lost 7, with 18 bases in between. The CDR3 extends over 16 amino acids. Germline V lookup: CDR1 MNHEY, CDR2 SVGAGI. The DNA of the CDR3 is TGTGCCAGCAGTTACGGGGGCGGGACATTACAGAATGAGCAGTTCTTC. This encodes CASSYGGGTLQNEQFF.

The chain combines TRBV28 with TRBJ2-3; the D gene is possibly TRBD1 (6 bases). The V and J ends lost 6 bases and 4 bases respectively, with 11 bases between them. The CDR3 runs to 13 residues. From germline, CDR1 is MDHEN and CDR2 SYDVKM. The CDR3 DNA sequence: TGTGCCAGCAGCCCACAGGGCGCAGATACGCAGTATTTT. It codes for CASSPQGADTQYF. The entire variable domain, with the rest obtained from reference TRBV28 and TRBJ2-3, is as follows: DVKVTQSSRYLVKRTGEKVFLECVQDMDHENMFWYRQDPGLGLRLIYFSYDVKMKEKGDIPEGYSVSREKKERFSLILESASTNQTSMYLCASSPQGADTQYFGPGTRLTVL.

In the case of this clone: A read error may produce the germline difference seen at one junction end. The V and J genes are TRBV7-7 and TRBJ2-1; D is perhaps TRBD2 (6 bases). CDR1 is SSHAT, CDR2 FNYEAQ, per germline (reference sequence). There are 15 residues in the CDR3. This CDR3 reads CASSDRGGTINEQFF. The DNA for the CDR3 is TGTGCTAGCAGCGATCGAGGCGGGACGATCAATGAGCAGTTCTTC.

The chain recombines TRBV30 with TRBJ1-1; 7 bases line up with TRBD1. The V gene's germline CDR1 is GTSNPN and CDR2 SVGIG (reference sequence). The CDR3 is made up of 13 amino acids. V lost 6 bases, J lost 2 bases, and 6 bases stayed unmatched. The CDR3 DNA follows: TGTGCCTGCCTACAGGGGAGAAACACTGAAGCTTTCTTT. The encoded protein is CACLQGRNTEAFF.